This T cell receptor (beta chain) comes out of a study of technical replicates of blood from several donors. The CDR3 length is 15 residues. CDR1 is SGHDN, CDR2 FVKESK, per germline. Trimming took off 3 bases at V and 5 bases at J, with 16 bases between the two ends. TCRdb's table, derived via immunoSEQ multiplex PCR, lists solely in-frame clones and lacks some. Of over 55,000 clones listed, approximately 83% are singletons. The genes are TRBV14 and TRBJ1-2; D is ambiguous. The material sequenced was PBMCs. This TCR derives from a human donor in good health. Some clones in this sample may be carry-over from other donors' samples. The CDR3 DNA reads TGTGCCAGCAGCCACCTAGTCGGGGAAGAGTATGGCTACACCTTC. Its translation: CASSHLVGEEYGYTF.